The sequence of this T cell receptor (beta chain) was determined in a study of OX40 agonist ivuxolimab in advanced cancers. Study at large: Given to patients was ivuxolimab, an agonistic anti-OX40 (CD134) antibody. Findings and caveats of the study: On average, CD8+ T cells showed a greater number of expanded clones than CD4+. The antigens recognized by the expanded peripheral T cells, that is their antigen specificity, were not determined.

In regard to this clone: Its target is not known.

The protocol was immunoSEQ multiplex PCR, while the TCRdb copy is restricted to in-frame clones and leaves out a portion. The data hold 80,000 to 95,000 clones, with 90% to 95% observed a single time. Germline CDR1 and CDR2: SGHNT and YYREEE (reference sequence). CDR3 length: 15 residues. The V and J ends lost 4 bases and 5 bases, in that order; junction bases with no gene match: 10. This chain joins TRBV5-4 and TRBJ2-5, with 8 bases fitting TRBD2. The sequences come from CD4+ or CD8+ T cells sorted from blood, collected in a trial of the OX40 agonist ivuxolimab. This clonotype was obtained from an adult with an advanced solid tumor such as melanoma, head and neck, liver or kidney cancer. The CDR3 sequence: CASSLGLVGRETQYF. DNA of the CDR3: TGTGCCAGCAGCCTGGGACTAGTGGGCAGGGAGACCCAGTACTTC.